This TCR beta chain derives from a study of blood T cells in healthy people across ages. Study-wide points: The study found TCR beta diversity correlated strongly with naive T cell percentage.

This clonotype has more than one count but fewer than ten. Its antigen remains unknown. The junction shows a germline mismatch at one end, possibly a read error. The CDR3 is 12 residues long. CDR1 is SQVTM, CDR2 ANQGSEA, per germline. For the second PCR, which ran for about 6 to 11 cycles, a sample-barcoded 5' primer and a J-beta primer mix were used. TCRdb recomputed calls from the 5' RACE reads with MiXCR, one row per CDR3 protein. The table includes some 1.1 million distinct CDR3 sequences, 35% to 40% detected once. V usage is TRBV29-1 and J usage is TRBJ1-4; D is unclear. The receptor was derived from a man aged 18-30 years in good health. Sequencing input: blood. CDR3 sequence (DNA): TGTTGTAAAAGGGAGAACGAGGGCGAACTGTTTTTT. Protein: CCKRENEGELFF.